This T cell receptor beta chain originates from a study of cytomegalovirus exposure and HLA in healthy donors. In germline, CDR1 is SGHTA, CDR2 FQGTGA. Trimming took off 5 bases at V and 0 bases at J, with 11 bases between the two ends. The CDR3 length is 14 residues. General study findings and limits: Immune exposure data for these donors was limited to CMV serostatus.

PCR amplification relied on 60 Vbeta primers (plus 13 Jbeta primers). The data were produced by immunoSEQ multiplex PCR, yet TCRdb's version contains in-frame clones alone and is incomplete. The sample holds 120,000 or so clones; 74% are singletons and the top ten take under 4.5%. In its sample, this clone was seen once. Its matching antigen is unknown. Sequenced input: PBMCs. This receptor was obtained from a man in his forties in good health and CMV-seropositive. The chain is built from TRBV7-3 and TRBJ2-7; D unresolved. CDR3 DNA: TGTGCCAGCAGCGCTTTACCTAGCTCCTACGAGCAGTACTTC. This sequence encodes CASSALPSSYEQYF.